This entry features one T cell receptor beta chain sequence. The CDR3 has 13 residues. The V gene's germline CDR1 is LNHNV and CDR2 YYDKDF (reference sequence). The V gene end was trimmed by 5 bases and the J gene end by 8 bases; junction bases not matched to a gene: 6. Original methodology: Reference gene primers were amplified, and this amplification served to estimate nucleated cell counts. Clones were sequenced by immunoSEQ multiplex PCR, and TCRdb holds only the in-frame ones, with some missing. V and J calls plus clone size are reproduced from that table; the DNA served to infer D and trimming. The table records 250,000 to 350,000 clones, approximately 87% of them present only once. The data were obtained in a study of blood T cell repertoires in COVID-19. Study summary: The cDNA or gDNA used as material had been derived from T cells, B-cell-depleted T cells, or PBMCs.

The sequenced sample consisted of peripheral blood. This chain links TRBV15 with TRBJ2-7, with TRBD1 identical over 10 bases. The TCR was taken from a woman in her twenties or thirties with COVID-19, enrolled during active disease. The CDR3 loop reads CATSARDRGKQYF. The CDR3 coding sequence is TGTGCCACCAGCGCACGGGACAGGGGAAAGCAGTACTTC.